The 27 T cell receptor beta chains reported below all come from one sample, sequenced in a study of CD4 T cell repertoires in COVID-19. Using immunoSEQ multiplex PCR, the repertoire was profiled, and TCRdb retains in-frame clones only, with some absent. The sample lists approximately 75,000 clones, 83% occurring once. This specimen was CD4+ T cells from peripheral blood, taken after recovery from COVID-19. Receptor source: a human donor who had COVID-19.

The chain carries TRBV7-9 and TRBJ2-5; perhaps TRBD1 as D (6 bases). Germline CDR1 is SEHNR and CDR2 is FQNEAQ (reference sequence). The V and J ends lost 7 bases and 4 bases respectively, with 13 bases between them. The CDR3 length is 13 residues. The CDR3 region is CASTQRGSETQYF. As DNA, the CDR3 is TGTGCCAGCACCCAGAGGGGGTCAGAGACCCAGTACTTC.

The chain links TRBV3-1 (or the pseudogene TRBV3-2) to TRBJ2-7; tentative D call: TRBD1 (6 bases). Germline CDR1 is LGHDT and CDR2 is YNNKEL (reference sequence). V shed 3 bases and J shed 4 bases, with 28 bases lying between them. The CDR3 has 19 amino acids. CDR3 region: CASSQGEGSAGANLYEQYF. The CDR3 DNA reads TGTGCCAGCAGCCAGGGAGAAGGGTCGGCAGGGGCTAATTTGTACGAGCAGTACTTC.

In DNA form, the CDR3 reads TGTGCCAGCAGTGTCCGGCCGGAGAATGAAAAACTGTTTTTT. Its translation is CASSVRPENEKLFF. The rearrangement uses TRBV2 and TRBJ1-4; D is unclear. The germline gives CDR1 SNHLY, CDR2 FYNNEI. Trimming pared 4 bases from V and 5 bases from J, leaving 11 bases between. This CDR3 is 14 amino acids long.

CDR3 region: CASSVRSGGDTQYF. CDR3 DNA: TGTGCCAGCAGTGTACGGAGCGGGGGGGATACGCAGTATTTT. The chain joins TRBV2 to TRBJ2-3, with TRBD2 matching over 9 bases. The germline CDR1 and CDR2 sequences are SNHLY and FYNNEI. The CDR3 totals 14 residues. Trimming at V came to 4 bases and at J to 6 bases, leaving 5 bases not matched to a gene.

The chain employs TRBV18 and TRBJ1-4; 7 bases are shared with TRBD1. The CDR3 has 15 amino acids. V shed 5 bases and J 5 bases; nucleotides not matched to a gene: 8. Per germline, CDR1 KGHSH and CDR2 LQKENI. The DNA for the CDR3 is TGTGCCAGCTCATCAGGTACAGGGGTGAATGAAAAACTGTTTTTT. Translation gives CASSSGTGVNEKLFF.

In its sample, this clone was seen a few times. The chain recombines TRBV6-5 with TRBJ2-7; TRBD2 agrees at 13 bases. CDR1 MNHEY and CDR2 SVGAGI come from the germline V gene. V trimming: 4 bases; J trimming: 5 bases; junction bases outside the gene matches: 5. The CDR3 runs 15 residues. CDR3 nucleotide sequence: TGTGCCAGCAGTTCGGGACTAGCGGGGTTTCACGAGCAGTACTTC. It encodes CASSSGLAGFHEQYF.

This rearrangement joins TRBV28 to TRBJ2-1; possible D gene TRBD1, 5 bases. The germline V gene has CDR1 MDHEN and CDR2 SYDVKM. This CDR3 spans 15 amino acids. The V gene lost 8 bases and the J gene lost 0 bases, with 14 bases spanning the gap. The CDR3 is CASLWGASSYNEQFF. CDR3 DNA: TGTGCCAGCCTTTGGGGCGCGAGCTCCTACAATGAGCAGTTCTTC. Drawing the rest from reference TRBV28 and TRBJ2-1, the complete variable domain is DVKVTQSSRYLVKRTGEKVFLECVQDMDHENMFWYRQDPGLGLRLIYFSYDVKMKEKGDIPEGYSVSREKKERFSLILESASTNQTSMYLCASLWGASSYNEQFFGPGTRLTVL.

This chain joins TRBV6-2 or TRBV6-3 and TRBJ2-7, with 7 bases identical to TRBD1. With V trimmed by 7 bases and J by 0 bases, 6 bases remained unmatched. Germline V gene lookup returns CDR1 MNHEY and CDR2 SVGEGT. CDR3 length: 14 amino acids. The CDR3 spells CASIPTGPSYEQYF. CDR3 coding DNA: TGTGCCAGCATCCCGACAGGGCCCTCCTACGAGCAGTACTTC.

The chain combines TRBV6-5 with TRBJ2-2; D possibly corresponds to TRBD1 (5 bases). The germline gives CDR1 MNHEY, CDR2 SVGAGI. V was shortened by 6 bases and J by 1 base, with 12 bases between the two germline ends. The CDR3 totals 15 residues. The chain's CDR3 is CASSRMGLNTGELFF. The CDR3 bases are TGTGCCAGCAGCCGCATGGGGCTGAACACCGGGGAGCTGTTTTTT.

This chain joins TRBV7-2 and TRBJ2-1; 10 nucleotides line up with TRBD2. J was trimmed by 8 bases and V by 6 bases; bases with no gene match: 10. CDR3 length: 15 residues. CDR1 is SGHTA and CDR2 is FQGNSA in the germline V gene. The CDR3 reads CASRIGGLALDEQFF. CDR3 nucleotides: TGTGCCAGCAGGATAGGGGGACTAGCGCTCGATGAGCAGTTCTTC. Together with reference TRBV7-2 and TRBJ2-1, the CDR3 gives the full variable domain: GAGVSQSPSNKVTEKGKDVELRCDPISGHTALYWYRQSLGQGLEFLIYFQGNSAPDKSGLPSDRFSAERTGGSVSTLTIQRTQQEDSAVYLCASRIGGLALDEQFFGPGTRLTVL.

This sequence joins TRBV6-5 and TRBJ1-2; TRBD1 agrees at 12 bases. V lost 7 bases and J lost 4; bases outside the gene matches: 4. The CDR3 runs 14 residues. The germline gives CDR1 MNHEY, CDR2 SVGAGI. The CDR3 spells CASNPGQGAYGYTF. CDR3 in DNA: TGTGCCAGCAACCCGGGACAGGGGGCCTATGGCTACACCTTC.

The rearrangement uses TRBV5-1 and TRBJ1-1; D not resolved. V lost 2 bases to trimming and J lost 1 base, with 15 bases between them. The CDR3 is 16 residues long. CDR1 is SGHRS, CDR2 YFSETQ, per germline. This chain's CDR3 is CASSFQVIESNTEAFF. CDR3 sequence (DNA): TGCGCCAGCAGCTTTCAGGTTATTGAGTCGAACACTGAAGCTTTCTTT.

The CDR3 sequence is CASSEGGRGYGYTF. CDR3 DNA sequence: TGTGCCAGCAGTGAAGGGGGCAGGGGCTATGGCTACACCTTC. V usage is TRBV6-1 and J usage is TRBJ1-2; D may be TRBD1 (6 bases). The germline V gene has CDR1 MNHNS and CDR2 SASEGT. There are 14 residues in the CDR3. V was pared by 1 base and J by 4 bases, with 10 bases between.

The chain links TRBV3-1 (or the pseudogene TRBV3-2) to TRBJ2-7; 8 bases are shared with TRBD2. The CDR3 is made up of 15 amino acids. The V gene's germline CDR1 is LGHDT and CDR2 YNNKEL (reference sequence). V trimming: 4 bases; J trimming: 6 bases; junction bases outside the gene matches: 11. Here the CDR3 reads CASSPSFSGALEQYF. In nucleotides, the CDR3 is TGTGCCAGCAGCCCCTCGTTTAGCGGGGCCCTCGAGCAGTACTTC.

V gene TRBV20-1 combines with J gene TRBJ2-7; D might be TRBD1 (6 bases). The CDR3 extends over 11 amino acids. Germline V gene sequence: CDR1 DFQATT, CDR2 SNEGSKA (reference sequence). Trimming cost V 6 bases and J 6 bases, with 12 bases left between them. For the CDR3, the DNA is TGCAGTGCGTTACAGGGTCGCGAGCAGTACTTC. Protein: CSALQGREQYF.

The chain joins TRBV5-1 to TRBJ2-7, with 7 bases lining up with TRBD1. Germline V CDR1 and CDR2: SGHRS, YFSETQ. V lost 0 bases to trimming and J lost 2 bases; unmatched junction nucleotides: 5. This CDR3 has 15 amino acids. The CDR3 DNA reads TGCGCCAGCAGCTTGGAAGGGGGCGAGACCTACGAGCAGTACTTC. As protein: CASSLEGGETYEQYF.

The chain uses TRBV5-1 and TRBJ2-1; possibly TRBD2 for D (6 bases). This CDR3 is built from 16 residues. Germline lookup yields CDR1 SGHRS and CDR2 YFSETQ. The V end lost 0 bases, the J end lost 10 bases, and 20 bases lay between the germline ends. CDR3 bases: TGCGCCAGCAGCTTGGTAAATGGCGGAGGGGCGAGCGAGCAGTTCTTC. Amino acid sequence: CASSLVNGGGASEQFF.

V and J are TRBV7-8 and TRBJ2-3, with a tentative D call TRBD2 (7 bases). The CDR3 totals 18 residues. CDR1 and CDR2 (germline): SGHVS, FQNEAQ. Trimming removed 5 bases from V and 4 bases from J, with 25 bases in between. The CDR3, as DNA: TGTGCCAGCAGCCCGGAGCTTTTGTCGGGGGGCCCGCCAGATACGCAGTATTTT. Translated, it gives CASSPELLSGGPPDTQYF. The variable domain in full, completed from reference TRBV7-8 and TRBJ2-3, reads GAGVSQSPRYKVAKRGQDVALRCDPISGHVSLFWYQQALGQGPEFLTYFQNEAQLDKSGLPSDRFFAERPEGSVSTLKIQRTQQEDSAVYLCASSPELLSGGPPDTQYFGPGTRLTVL.

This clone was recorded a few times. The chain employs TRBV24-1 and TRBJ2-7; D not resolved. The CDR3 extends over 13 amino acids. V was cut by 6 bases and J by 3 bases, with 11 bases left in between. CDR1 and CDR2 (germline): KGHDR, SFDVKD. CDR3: CATSPADRYEQYF. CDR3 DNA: TGTGCCACCAGTCCGGCGGACCGCTACGAGCAGTACTTC.

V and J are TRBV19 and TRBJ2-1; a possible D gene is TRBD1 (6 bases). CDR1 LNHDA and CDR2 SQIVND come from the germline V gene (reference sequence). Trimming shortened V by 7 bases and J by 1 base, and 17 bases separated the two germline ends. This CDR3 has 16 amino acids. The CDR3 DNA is TGTGCCAGTAAAAACAGGGAGTCACTATCCTACAATGAGCAGTTCTTC. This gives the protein CASKNRESLSYNEQFF.

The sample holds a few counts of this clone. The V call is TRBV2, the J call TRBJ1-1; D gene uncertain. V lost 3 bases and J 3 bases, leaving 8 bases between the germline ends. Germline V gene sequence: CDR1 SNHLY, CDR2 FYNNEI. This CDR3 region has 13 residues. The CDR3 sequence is CASSEITYTEAFF. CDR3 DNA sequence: TGTGCCAGCAGTGAGATCACGTACACTGAAGCTTTCTTT.

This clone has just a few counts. In DNA, the CDR3 is TGTGCCAGCAGCTTAGTTGGGCCACAATTCTTC. Translation gives CASSLVGPQFF. The chain recombines TRBV7-9 with TRBJ2-1; D is unclear. CDR1 and CDR2 from the germline V gene are SEHNR and FQNEAQ (reference sequence). V lost 1 base, J lost 16 bases, and 11 bases lay in between. This CDR3 has 11 amino acids.

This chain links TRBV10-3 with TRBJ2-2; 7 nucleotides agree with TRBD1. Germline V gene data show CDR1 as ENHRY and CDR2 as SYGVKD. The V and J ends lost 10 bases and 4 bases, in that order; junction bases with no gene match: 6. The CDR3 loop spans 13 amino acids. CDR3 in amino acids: CASQDRATGELFF. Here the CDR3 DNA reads TGTGCCAGCCAAGACAGGGCCACCGGGGAGCTGTTTTTT.

The CDR3 sequence is CASGQSMGFTQYF. CDR3 DNA: TGTGCCAGCGGCCAGTCTATGGGGTTTACCCAGTACTTC. V gene TRBV6-5 combines with J gene TRBJ2-5; no clear D gene. The CDR3 is 13 residues long. Germline CDR1 MNHEY, CDR2 SVGAGI. The ends were cut back, 8 bases at V and 8 bases at J, with 18 bases in the middle.

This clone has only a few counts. The chain's CDR3 is CASSFQGSAYNEQFF. CDR3 in DNA: TGTGCCAGCAGTTTCCAAGGAAGCGCCTACAATGAGCAGTTCTTC. The rearrangement uses TRBV28 and TRBJ2-1, with no clear D. The germline V gene has CDR1 MDHEN and CDR2 SYDVKM. The CDR3 has 15 amino acids. V was trimmed by 3 bases and J by 2 bases, leaving 11 bases between them.

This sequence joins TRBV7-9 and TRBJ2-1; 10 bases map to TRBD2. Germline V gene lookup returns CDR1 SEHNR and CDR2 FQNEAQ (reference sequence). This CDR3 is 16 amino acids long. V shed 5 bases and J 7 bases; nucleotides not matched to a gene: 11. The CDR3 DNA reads TGTGCCAGCAGCCCAAGAGGCCTAGCGGGGGCTAATGAGCAGTTCTTC. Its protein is CASSPRGLAGANEQFF.

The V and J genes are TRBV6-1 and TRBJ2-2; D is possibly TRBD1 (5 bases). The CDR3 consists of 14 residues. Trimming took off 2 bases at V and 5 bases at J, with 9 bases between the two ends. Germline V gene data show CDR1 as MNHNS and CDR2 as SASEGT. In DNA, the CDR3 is TGTGCCAGCAGTGAACAGGGAAGGACCGGGGAGCTGTTTTTT. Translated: CASSEQGRTGELFF.